The clone carrying this T cell receptor beta chain was recorded at least ten times. Its antigen is undetermined. At one end, the junction sequence differs from germline, possibly due to a read error. The authors built TCR beta libraries using iRepertoire HTBI primers and Arm-PCR of CDR3 regions. A single record per CDR3 protein comes from TCRdb applying MiXCR to the multiplex PCR reads. The sample lists 350,000 to 550,000 distinct CDR3 sequences, 15% to 20% occurring once. Germline assignment: CDR1 SGHRS and CDR2 YFSETQ. This CDR3 has 13 residues. This sample was included in a study of regulatory T cells in long-lasting Graves disease. General observations from the study: Persistent-disease Graves' patients showed less TCR diversity than new cases. TRBV28, TRBJ1-2 and TRBJ2-5 were favored in persistent disease.

Time point described: newly diagnosed GD, antithyroid drugs for less than 3 months. The authors made the TCR library using RNA they extracted from PBMCs. A further study also used this sample, focusing on T cells in Graves' hyperthyroidism and ophthalmopathy. According to that study: In blood, most of the thyroid clonotypes expanded above 0.001 were also present.

The clonotype comes from a woman aged 18-30 years with Graves disease. The sequencing here drew on peripheral blood mononuclear cells (PBMCs), taken at new diagnosis, from a patient treated with antithyroid drugs. The chain links TRBV5-1 to TRBJ2-1; D is ambiguous. This CDR3 reads CASSLDAYNEQFF. The CDR3 nucleotides read TGTGCCAGCAGCTTGGATGCCTACAATGAGCAGTTCTTC.